A selection of T cell receptor beta chains follows, all from one sample in a study of HIV-infected patients and healthy controls. MiXCR was run by TCRdb on the 5' RACE reads, yielding one entry per CDR3 protein. The sample lists 70,000 or so distinct CDR3 sequences, about 16% occurring once. The specimen was CD4+ T cells from blood. The receptors come from a human donor in good health. CDR3s include the opening cysteine and the closing phenylalanine or tryptophan. Fields, in order: clone size, D gene, J gene, V gene, CDR3 DNA, CDR3 protein. D genes are given only for firm matches. Not every row has a clone size; where given, it reads once, few, many or a size class.

many	TRBD1	TRBJ1-5	TRBV12-3/TRBV12-4	TGTGCCAGCAGCGGACAGGGGAATCAGCCCCAGCATTTT	CASSGQGNQPQHF
.	TRBD1	TRBJ2-7	TRBV20-1	TGCAGTGCTTTACACTCACTAAGGGGACAGCCCTACGAGCAGTACTTC	CSALHSLRGQPYEQYF
few	TRBD1	TRBJ1-1	TRBV28	TGTGCCAGCAGTAGTCCGGGACAGACGAACACTGAAGCTTTCTTT	CASSSPGQTNTEAFF
.	.	TRBJ2-3	TRBV7-2	TGTGCCAGCAGCTTAGGTGGGAAGGGGCAGGATACGCAGTATTTT	CASSLGGKGQDTQYF
medium-sized	TRBD1	TRBJ2-1	TRBV20-1	TGCAGTGCTAGAGATCCGGGACAGGGGAGGGTGAATGAGCAGTTCTTC	CSARDPGQGRVNEQFF
few	TRBD2	TRBJ2-1	TRBV29-1	TGCAGCGTCGGTCGAAGGGCTAGCGGGAGCTCTTACAATGAGCAGTTCTTC	CSVGRRASGSSYNEQFF
few	TRBD2	TRBJ2-5	TRBV25-1	TGTGCCAGCAGTGAACCCCGACTAGCGGGACCAGCCCTGGGATTGGAGACCCAGTACTTC	CASSEPRLAGPALGLETQYF
few	TRBD1	TRBJ2-2	TRBV12-3/TRBV12-4	TGTGCCAGCAGAGCGTCCGGGACAGGGTCCACCGGGGAGCTGTTTTTT	CASRASGTGSTGELFF
.	.	TRBJ1-1	TRBV9	TGTGCCAGCAGCCTACAACCCGAAATGAACACTGAAGCTTTCTTT	CASSLQPEMNTEAFF
few	.	TRBJ2-1	TRBV20-1	TGCAGTGCTAGAGATCACTCCGACAGTGGTGAGCAGTTCTTC	CSARDHSDSGEQFF
.	.	TRBJ1-6	TRBV19	TGTGCCAGTAGGACGAGCTCCTATAATTCACCCCTCCACTTT	CASRTSSYNSPLHF
.	.	TRBJ1-2	TRBV21-1	TGTGCCAGCCCCTACCCCGTTAACTATGGCTACACCTTC	CASPYPVNYGYTF
.	.	TRBJ1-2	TRBV7-9	TGTGCCAGCAGCTTAGCTGCGAGTACCTATGGCTACACCTTC	CASSLAASTYGYTF
.	.	TRBJ2-7	TRBV7-8	TGTGCCAGCAGCTTAGAAACAGTCCGGAGCTACGAGCAGTACTTC	CASSLETVRSYEQYF
few	.	TRBJ1-2	TRBV15	TGTGCCACCAGCAGAGATCTAAATCTCGGCTACACCTTC	CATSRDLNLGYTF
many	.	TRBJ1-5	TRBV12-3/TRBV12-4	TGTGCCAGCAGTTTGTCAGGGGAAAAAAATCAGCCCCAGCATTTT	CASSLSGEKNQPQHF
many	.	TRBJ1-3	TRBV24-1	TGTGCCACGGAGAGCCAGGGTGGAAACACCATATATTTT	CATESQGGNTIYF
few	TRBD1	TRBJ2-2	TRBV3-1	TGTGCCAGCAGTCCAGGGGGCCGAACCACCGGGGAGCTGTTTTTT	CASSPGGRTTGELFF
.	TRBD2	TRBJ2-7	TRBV3-1	TGTGCCAGCAGCCAGGGACTAGCGGGAGTCTACGAGCAGTACTTC	CASSQGLAGVYEQYF
many	.	TRBJ2-3	TRBV20-1	TGCAGTGCTAGTCGGGGACCTCGCACAGATACGCAGTATTTT	CSASRGPRTDTQYF
.	.	TRBJ2-4	TRBV7-9	TGTGCCAGCAGCGTCCGGGACAAAAACATTCAGTACTTC	CASSVRDKNIQYF
many	.	TRBJ2-1	TRBV6-2/TRBV6-3	TGTGCCAGCAGTTACTCGATGTCAGGGGGGAATGAGCAGTTCTTC	CASSYSMSGGNEQFF
few	.	TRBJ2-6	TRBV13	TGTGCCAGCAGCTTAGGTCGGACGCCTTCTGGGGCCAACGTCCTGACTTTC	CASSLGRTPSGANVLTF
few	TRBD1	TRBJ1-1	TRBV30	TGTGCCTGGAATAGAGGGACAGCCAACACTGAAGCTTTCTTT	CAWNRGTANTEAFF
many	TRBD1	TRBJ2-7	TRBV28	TGTGCCAGCAGTTTATCGGGGACAGGCCTCTCCTACGAGCAGTACTTC	CASSLSGTGLSYEQYF
many	.	TRBJ2-1	TRBV5-1	TGCGCCAGCAGCTGGAGGGGTCACTACAATGAGCAGTTCTTC	CASSWRGHYNEQFF
many	TRBD2	TRBJ2-2	TRBV12-3/TRBV12-4	TGTGCCAGCAGTTTACTAGCGGGAAACACCGGGGAGCTGTTTTTT	CASSLLAGNTGELFF
few	.	TRBJ1-5	TRBV19	TGTGCCAGTAGTATCGGGGCAGGGGTAGCAAATTATCAGCCCCAGCATTTT	CASSIGAGVANYQPQHF
few	.	TRBJ1-6	TRBV3-1	TGTGCCAGCAGCTACAGCTATTTGTCCCTCCACTTT	CASSYSYLSLHF
.	.	TRBJ1-1	TRBV6-1	TGTGCCAGCAGTGAGCGGCAGGGCGACGCTTTCTTT	CASSERQGDAFF
.	.	TRBJ1-1	TRBV18	TGTGCCAGCTCATTCGGGGGCGCGGGGACGAGTGGTTTCTTT	CASSFGGAGTSGFF
many	.	TRBJ2-7	TRBV18	TGTGCCAGCTCACGGGGGGCATACTACGAGCAGTACTTC	CASSRGAYYEQYF
.	.	TRBJ1-2	TRBV20-1	TGCAGTGCTACCGAGACGACAGGTGCCTATGGCTACACCTTC	CSATETTGAYGYTF
.	.	TRBJ2-2	TRBV6-4	TGTGCCAGCCGTACTGGTGGGACTGGCAACACCGGGGAGCTGTTTTTT	CASRTGGTGNTGELFF
many	.	TRBJ2-5	TRBV6-2/TRBV6-3	TGTGCCAGCAGCTCCAACGGGCTTTCGCAAGAGACCCAGTACTTC	CASSSNGLSQETQYF
many	.	TRBJ2-7	TRBV21-1	TGTGCCAGCAGCACAAAGGGACAGGACCATCTTTACGAGCAGTACTTC	CASSTKGQDHLYEQYF
.	TRBD2	TRBJ2-3	TRBV19	TGTGCCAGTAAGGCTAGCGGGGGCACAGATACGCAGTATTTT	CASKASGGTDTQYF
few	TRBD1	TRBJ1-6	TRBV25-1	TGTGCCAGCAGTAGAACAGGGGCGCTTGATTCACCCCTCCACTTT	CASSRTGALDSPLHF
few	TRBD2	TRBJ2-2	TRBV6-6	TGTGCCAGCACCGCGACTAGCGCTAGGACCGGGGAGCTGTTTTTT	CASTATSARTGELFF
.	TRBD1	TRBJ2-3	TRBV6-5	TGTGCCAGCAGTGGTCAGGGGGCTGCAGATACGCAGTATTTT	CASSGQGAADTQYF
many	.	TRBJ2-1	TRBV5-5	TGTGCCAGCAGCTTGGAGTTCGCGCAGGGCTACAATGAGCAGTTCTTC	CASSLEFAQGYNEQFF
many	TRBD1	TRBJ1-5	TRBV2	TGTGCCAGCAACAGGGGTTCGAGCAATCAGCCCCAGCATTTT	CASNRGSSNQPQHF
few	.	TRBJ2-7	TRBV6-6	TGTGCCAGCAGTTCCGGCGGGGTAGTCTACGAGCAGTACTTC	CASSSGGVVYEQYF
.	TRBD2	TRBJ2-3	TRBV7-2	TGTGCCAGCAGCCTTGGACTAGCGGGAGGAGGAGGCGCAGATACGCAGTATTTT	CASSLGLAGGGGADTQYF
.	.	TRBJ2-3	TRBV7-9	TGTGCCAGCAGCTTAGTGGGGAGCGGAGACACAGATACGCAGTATTTT	CASSLVGSGDTDTQYF
.	.	TRBJ1-1	TRBV7-3	TGTGCCAGCAGCTTAGAGGGTAGTCGACGCGGGGAGGCTTTCTTT	CASSLEGSRRGEAFF
.	.	TRBJ1-5	TRBV4-2	TGTGCCAGCAGCCAAGAGGGGGGCCCCCAGCATTTT	CASSQEGGPQHF
.	.	TRBJ2-1	TRBV11-2	TGTGCCAGCAGCTTATCTAGCATTTACAATGAGCAGTTCTTC	CASSLSSIYNEQFF
many	TRBD1	TRBJ1-6	TRBV6-1	TGTGCCAGCAGTAGGGGGCAATCACCCCTCCACTTT	CASSRGQSPLHF
.	.	TRBJ1-5	TRBV20-1	TGCAGTGCTAGAGCGGCAGCATTCCAGCCCCAGCATTTT	CSARAAAFQPQHF